This entry lists 16 T cell receptor beta chains sequenced from one sample in a study of T cells in Graves' hyperthyroidism and ophthalmopathy. Researchers amplified the TCR beta CDR3 regions from RNA transcripts. First-round RT-PCR with HTBI primers amplified the TCR CDR3 region. Via MiXCR, TCRdb re-called the multiplex PCR reads, giving one row per CDR3 protein. The table has about 540,000 distinct CDR3 sequences, around 46% seen once. What was sequenced was peripheral blood or thyroid tissue (not recorded which). Receptors originate from a woman between 18 and 29 years old with Graves' hyperthyroidism.

V gene TRBV20-1 combines with J gene TRBJ1-5; 7 nucleotides align to TRBD1. The germline gives CDR1 DFQATT, CDR2 SNEGSKA (reference sequence). The CDR3 contains 14 residues. V lost 6 bases, J lost 5 bases, and 10 bases stayed unmatched. CDR3 loop: CSARQGVGYQPQHF. Written as DNA, the CDR3 is TGCAGTGCGAGACAGGGAGTAGGGTATCAGCCCCAGCATTTT.

This clonotype has a count of ten or more. CDR3 sequence: CSASLQGVYGYTF. CDR3 nucleotide sequence: TGCAGCGCCAGTCTACAGGGGGTCTATGGCTACACCTTC. This chain joins TRBV29-1 and TRBJ1-2; TRBD1 aligns across 8 bases. After removal of 7 bases from V and 4 bases from J, the junction contained 8 bases not matched to a gene. This CDR3 region has 13 residues. The germline gives CDR1 SQVTM, CDR2 ANQGSEA.

This clonotype has a count of ten or more. V is TRBV7-2 and J is TRBJ2-5, with 10 positions matching TRBD2. The J segment lost 4 bases and the V segment lost 5 bases, leaving 4 bases of the junction unmatched. The CDR3 extends over 14 amino acids. The germline V gene has CDR1 SGHTA and CDR2 FQGNSA. This CDR3 reads CASSQTSGTETQYF. The CDR3 DNA is TGTGCCAGCAGCCAAACTAGCGGGACAGAGACCCAGTACTTC.

This chain connects TRBV7-9 to TRBJ2-5; TRBD2 matches 7 bases. This CDR3 is 14 amino acids long. Losses at the gene ends were 5 bases for V and 2 bases for J; bases not matched to a gene: 5. The germline CDR1 and CDR2 sequences are SEHNR and FQNEAQ (reference sequence). This CDR3 reads CASSQELAQETQYF. Here the CDR3 DNA reads TGTGCCAGCAGCCAAGAACTAGCGCAAGAGACCCAGTACTTC. The variable domain in full, completed from reference TRBV7-9 and TRBJ2-5, reads DTGVSQNPRHKITKRGQNVTFRCDPISEHNRLYWYRQTLGQGPEFLTYFQNEAQLEKSRLLSDRFSAERPKGSFSTLEIQRTEQGDSAMYLCASSQELAQETQYFGPGTRLLVL.

The chain uses TRBV11-2 and TRBJ1-4; 7 nucleotides match TRBD1. The CDR3 sequence is 13 residues long. The junction had 3 bases not matched to a gene; V was cut back by 5 bases and J by 6 bases. The V gene's germline CDR1 is SGHAT and CDR2 FQNNGV. The chain's CDR3 is CASSTGTDEKLFF. The CDR3 nucleotides are TGTGCCAGCAGCACTGGGACAGATGAAAAACTGTTTTTT.

The chain links TRBV7-9 to TRBJ1-1; possibly TRBD1 for D (6 bases). Trimming left V 1 base short and J 12 bases short, with 27 bases between. Germline CDR1 is SEHNR and CDR2 is FQNEAQ (reference sequence). This CDR3 is built from 17 residues. The DNA for the CDR3 is TGTGCCAGCAGCTTAGTCCCGGCAGGGGTCAGGGCGCTGGAGTCTTTCTTT. The encoded protein is CASSLVPAGVRALESFF.

The rearrangement uses TRBV2 and TRBJ1-4; TRBD1 agrees at 8 bases. This CDR3 comprises 14 residues. The germline gives CDR1 SNHLY, CDR2 FYNNEI. With 2 bases clipped from V and 6 bases from J, the junction kept 2 bases outside the gene matches. CDR3: CASSEKDRDEKLFF. The CDR3 bases are TGTGCCAGCAGTGAAAAGGACAGGGATGAAAAACTGTTTTTT.

This clonotype was detected a few times. V usage is TRBV20-1 and J usage is TRBJ1-2; a weak D match, TRBD1 (5 bases). Trimming left V 1 base short and J 2 bases short, with 11 bases between. This CDR3 has 14 residues. From germline, CDR1 is DFQATT and CDR2 SNEGSKA (reference sequence). In DNA, the CDR3 is TGCAGTGCTAGAGTCAACAGGAGAAACTATGGCTACACCTTC. It codes for CSARVNRRNYGYTF.

This clonotype was recorded at least ten times. The chain couples TRBV2 to TRBJ1-2, with a possible D match to TRBD1 (5 bases). Trimming stripped 3 bases from V and 5 bases from J, with 13 bases between. The CDR3 spans 14 residues. CDR1 and CDR2 from the germline V gene are SNHLY and FYNNEI. The CDR3 reads CASSDSGTSYGYTF. DNA for the CDR3: TGTGCCAGCAGTGACTCCGGGACGTCTTATGGCTACACCTTC.

In regard to this clonotype: This may arise from a read error, as a much more abundant clone is one base away. This chain joins TRBV7-2 and TRBJ2-7; 12 nucleotides align to TRBD1. Germline loops: CDR1 SGHTA, CDR2 FQGNSA. CDR3 length: 16 amino acids. As DNA, the CDR3 is TGTGCCAGCAGCCAACTGGCCGGGACAGGGGGCTACGGGCAGTACTTC. Its protein product is CASSQLAGTGGYGQYF.

This chain uses TRBV2 with TRBJ1-3; no reliable D call. Trimming shortened V by 0 bases and J by 2 bases, and 5 bases separated the two germline ends. In germline, CDR1 is SNHLY, CDR2 FYNNEI. The CDR3 has 14 amino acids. CDR3: CASSEAPAGNTIYF. DNA for the CDR3: TGTGCCAGCAGTGAAGCGCCGGCTGGAAACACCATATATTTT.

The gene calls are TRBV20-1 and TRBJ1-1; maybe TRBD1 (5 bases). CDR1 and CDR2 (germline): DFQATT, SNEGSKA (reference sequence). Between the trimmed V and J ends, which lost 5 bases and 2 bases, there was a span of 12 bases. This CDR3 is 13 amino acids long. CDR3 sequence reads: CSAGGGPNTEAFF. The CDR3 DNA follows: TGCAGTGCTGGGGGAGGGCCTAACACTGAAGCTTTCTTT.

V is TRBV29-1 and J is TRBJ2-2; 13 nucleotides align to TRBD2. This CDR3 has 15 residues. V shed 4 bases, J shed 4 bases, and the junction held 3 bases outside the gene matches. Germline V gene sequence: CDR1 SQVTM, CDR2 ANQGSEA. This CDR3 reads CSVVLAGGGTGELFF. The CDR3, as DNA: TGCAGCGTTGTACTAGCGGGAGGGGGCACCGGGGAGCTGTTTTTT.

The chain is built from TRBV19 and TRBJ1-5, with 7 bases identical to TRBD1. CDR3 length: 14 residues. J lost 7 bases, V lost 4 bases, and 7 bases had no gene match. The V gene's germline CDR1 is LNHDA and CDR2 SQIVND (reference sequence). This CDR3 is CASSTTGVRQPQHF. In nucleotides, the CDR3 is TGTGCCAGTAGTACTACAGGGGTACGGCAGCCCCAGCATTTT.

The chain recombines TRBV12-3 or TRBV12-4 with TRBJ2-6; unclear D gene. This CDR3 is 14 amino acids long. V was clipped by 2 bases and J by 8 bases, with 10 bases between them. The chain's CDR3 is CASSLKVGPNVLTF. The CDR3 region has the DNA TGTGCCAGCAGTTTAAAAGTAGGACCCAACGTCCTGACTTTC.

The chain couples TRBV20-1 to TRBJ1-6, with no clear D. The germline V gene encodes CDR1 DFQATT and CDR2 SNEGSKA (reference sequence). The V and J ends lost 7 bases and 0 bases respectively, with 13 bases between them. The CDR3 length is 15 residues. The DNA of the CDR3 is TGCAGTGTCTGGGAACCAAGCTCCTATAATTCACCCCTCCACTTT. It codes for CSVWEPSSYNSPLHF.